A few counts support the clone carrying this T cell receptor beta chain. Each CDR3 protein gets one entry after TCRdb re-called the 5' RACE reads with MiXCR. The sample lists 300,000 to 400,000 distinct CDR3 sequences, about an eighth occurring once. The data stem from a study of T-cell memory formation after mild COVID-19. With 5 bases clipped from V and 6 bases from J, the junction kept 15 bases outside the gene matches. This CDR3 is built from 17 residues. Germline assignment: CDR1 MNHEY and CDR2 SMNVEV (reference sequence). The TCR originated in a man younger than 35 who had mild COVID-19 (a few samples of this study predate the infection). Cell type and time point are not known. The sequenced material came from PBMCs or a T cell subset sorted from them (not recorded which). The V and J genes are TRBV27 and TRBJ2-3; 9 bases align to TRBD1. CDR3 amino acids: CASSRRSTGTGLDTQYF. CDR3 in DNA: TGTGCCAGCAGTCGCCGATCAACAGGGACAGGGCTCGATACGCAGTATTTT.